This T cell receptor beta chain was found in a study of T cell repertoires in cytomegalovirus infection. Study-level background: CMV epitopes that were recently identified and HLA-C-restricted were used alongside well-studied HLA-B-restricted ones. Indications of both CMV infection and matching HLA type were provided by public TCR beta signatures. Findings and limits, study-wide: Cumulative public TCR beta family frequency identified CMV carriers with the relevant HLA. HLA-C-restricted TCR beta clonotypes specific for CMV led the ex vivo response.

TCRdb fed the reads into MiXCR, producing one record per CDR3 protein. Of approximately 1,000,000 distinct CDR3 sequences in the sample, roughly a third are singletons; the top ten hold roughly 13%. This clonotype has only a few counts. The antigen is unknown. This receptor was taken from a human donor in good health (CMV status not recorded). Some clones in this sample may be carry-over from other donors' samples. The sample was cultured CD8+ T cells from PBMCs, taken from culture after CMV antigen stimulation.

The CDR3 nucleotides read TGCGCCAGCAGCCAAGGGACGGGGATCTATGGCTACACCTTC. Residues: CASSQGTGIYGYTF. The chain joins TRBV4-1 to TRBJ1-2; D not resolved. Looked up from germline, CDR1 is MGHRA and CDR2 is YSYEKL. The CDR3 loop spans 14 amino acids. V lost 1 base and J lost 4, with 10 bases in between.